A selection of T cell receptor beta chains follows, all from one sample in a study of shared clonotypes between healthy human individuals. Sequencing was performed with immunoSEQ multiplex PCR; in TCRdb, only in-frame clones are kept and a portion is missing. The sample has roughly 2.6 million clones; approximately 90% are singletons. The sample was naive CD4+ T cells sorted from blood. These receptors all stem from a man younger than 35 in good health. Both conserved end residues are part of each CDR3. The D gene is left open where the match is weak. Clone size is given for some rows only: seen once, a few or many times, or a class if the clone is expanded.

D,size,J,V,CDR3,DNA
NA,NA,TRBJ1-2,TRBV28,CASSSSADGDYGYTF,TGTGCCAGCAGTTCGTCCGCAGATGGGGACTATGGCTACACCTTC
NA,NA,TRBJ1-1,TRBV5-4,CASSPSVGAVTEAFF,TGTGCCAGCAGCCCCTCGGTGGGCGCGGTCACTGAAGCTTTCTTT
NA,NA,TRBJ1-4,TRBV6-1,CASSEAWRATNEKLFF,TGTGCCAGCAGTGAAGCCTGGAGAGCAACTAATGAAAAACTGTTTTTT
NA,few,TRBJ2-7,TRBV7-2,CASSSYYEQYF,TGTGCCAGCAGCTCTTACTACGAGCAGTACTTC
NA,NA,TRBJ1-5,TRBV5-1,CASSPDGDSNQPQHF,TGCGCCAGCAGCCCGGACGGGGATAGCAATCAGCCCCAGCATTTT
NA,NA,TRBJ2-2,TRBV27,CASSRDVPANTGELFF,TGTGCCAGCAGTCGGGACGTTCCCGCTAACACCGGGGAGCTGTTTTTT
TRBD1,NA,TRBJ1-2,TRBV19,CASSFDRGQSWGYTF,TGTGCCAGTAGCTTTGACAGGGGGCAATCGTGGGGCTACACCTTC
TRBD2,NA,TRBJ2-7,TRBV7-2,CASSLGSSGHYYEQYF,TGTGCCAGCAGCTTAGGTTCTAGCGGACACTACTACGAGCAGTACTTC
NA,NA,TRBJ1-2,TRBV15,CATSRDKGRTTGYTF,TGTGCCACCAGCAGAGATAAGGGTCGCACCACTGGCTACACCTTC
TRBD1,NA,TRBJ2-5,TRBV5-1,CASSLDGQGTGETQYF,TGCGCCAGCAGCTTGGACGGACAGGGGACGGGGGAGACCCAGTACTTC
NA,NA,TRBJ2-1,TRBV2,CASRQDSGNNEQFF,TGTGCCAGCAGACAGGATAGCGGAAACAATGAGCAGTTCTTC
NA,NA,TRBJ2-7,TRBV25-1,CASSGGHRPYEQYF,TGTGCCAGCAGCGGGGGGCACCGGCCCTACGAGCAGTACTTC
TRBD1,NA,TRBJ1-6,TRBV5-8,CASSPGQGAYNSPLHF,TGTGCCAGCAGCCCGGGACAGGGAGCCTATAATTCACCCCTCCACTTT
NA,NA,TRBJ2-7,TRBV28,CASSLGVWDEQYF,TGTGCCAGCAGTCTGGGGGTCTGGGACGAGCAGTACTTC
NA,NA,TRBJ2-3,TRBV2,CASLRGYTDTQYF,TGTGCCAGCCTCCGGGGGTATACAGATACGCAGTATTTT
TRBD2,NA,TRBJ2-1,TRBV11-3,CASSPPVKAGGNNEQFF,TGTGCCAGCAGCCCCCCTGTAAAGGCGGGAGGGAACAATGAGCAGTTCTTC
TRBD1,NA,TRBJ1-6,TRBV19,CASRSMSVAGGNSPLHF,TGTGCCAGTCGAAGTATGTCCGTGGCAGGGGGAAATTCACCCCTCCACTTT
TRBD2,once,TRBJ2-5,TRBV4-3,CTSSQHLLGLAGEGKTQYF,TGCACCAGCAGCCAACACCTATTAGGACTAGCGGGAGAGGGCAAGACCCAGTACTTC
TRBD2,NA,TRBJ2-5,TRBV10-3,CAIRRGTSGPGETQYF,TGTGCCATTCGCAGGGGGACTAGCGGGCCCGGCGAGACCCAGTACTTC
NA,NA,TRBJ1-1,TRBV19,CASKLLQSRTEAFF,TGTGCCAGTAAACTCCTGCAGTCTCGCACTGAAGCTTTCTTT
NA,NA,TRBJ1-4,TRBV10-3,CAISDHGANEKLFF,TGTGCCATCAGTGATCATGGGGCTAATGAAAAACTGTTTTTT
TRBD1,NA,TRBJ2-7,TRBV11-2,CASRRIQGALIHEQYF,TGTGCCAGCAGACGCATTCAGGGGGCACTCATCCACGAGCAGTACTTC
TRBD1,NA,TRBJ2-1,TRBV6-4,CASSRTGTYNEQFF,TGTGCCAGCAGTCGGACAGGAACGTACAATGAGCAGTTCTTC
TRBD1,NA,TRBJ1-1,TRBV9,CASSPRQGGKNTEAFF,TGTGCCAGCAGCCCCAGACAGGGGGGTAAGAACACTGAAGCTTTCTTT
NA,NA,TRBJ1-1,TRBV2,CASSGTGFMNTEAFF,TGTGCCAGCAGCGGTACAGGGTTCATGAACACTGAAGCTTTCTTT
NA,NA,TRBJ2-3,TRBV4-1,CASSRLVITDTQYF,TGCGCCAGCAGCCGACTAGTGATCACAGATACGCAGTATTTT
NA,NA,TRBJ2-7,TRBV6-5,CASPRTGRWYF,TGTGCCAGCCCCCGGACGGGGAGGTGGTACTTC
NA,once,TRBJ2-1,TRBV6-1,CASSLPTLGQFF,TGTGCCAGCAGTTTACCCACCTTGGGGCAGTTCTTC
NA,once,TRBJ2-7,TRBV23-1,CASSQRPGSYEQYF,TGCGCCAGCAGTCAACGGCCGGGCTCCTACGAGCAGTACTTC
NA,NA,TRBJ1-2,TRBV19,CASSTLYGTVYGYTF,TGTGCCAGTAGTACCCTATACGGGACGGTTTATGGCTACACCTTC
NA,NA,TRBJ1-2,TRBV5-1,CASSLTVNYGYTF,TGCGCCAGCAGCTTGACAGTAAACTATGGCTACACCTTC
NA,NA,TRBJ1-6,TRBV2,CASNGGRGFSYNSPLHF,TGTGCCAGCAACGGTGGCCGGGGGTTCTCCTATAATTCACCCCTCCACTTT
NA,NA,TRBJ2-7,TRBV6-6,CASSYPPETYEQYF,TGTGCCAGCAGTTATCCTCCTGAGACCTACGAGCAGTACTTC
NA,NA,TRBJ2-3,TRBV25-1,CASSPPGLSTDTQYF,TGTGCCAGCTCACCTCCGGGCCTTAGCACAGATACGCAGTATTTT
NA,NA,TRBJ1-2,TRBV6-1,CASSEPPDRGYTF,TGTGCCAGCAGTGAACCCCCGGACAGAGGCTACACCTTC
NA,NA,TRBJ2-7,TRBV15,CATSRDQGTVYEQYF,TGTGCCACCAGCAGAGATCAGGGGACGGTCTACGAGCAGTACTTC
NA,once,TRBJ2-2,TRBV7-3,CASSLPGSGTGELFF,TGTGCCAGCAGCTTACCGGGATCGGGCACCGGGGAGCTGTTTTTT